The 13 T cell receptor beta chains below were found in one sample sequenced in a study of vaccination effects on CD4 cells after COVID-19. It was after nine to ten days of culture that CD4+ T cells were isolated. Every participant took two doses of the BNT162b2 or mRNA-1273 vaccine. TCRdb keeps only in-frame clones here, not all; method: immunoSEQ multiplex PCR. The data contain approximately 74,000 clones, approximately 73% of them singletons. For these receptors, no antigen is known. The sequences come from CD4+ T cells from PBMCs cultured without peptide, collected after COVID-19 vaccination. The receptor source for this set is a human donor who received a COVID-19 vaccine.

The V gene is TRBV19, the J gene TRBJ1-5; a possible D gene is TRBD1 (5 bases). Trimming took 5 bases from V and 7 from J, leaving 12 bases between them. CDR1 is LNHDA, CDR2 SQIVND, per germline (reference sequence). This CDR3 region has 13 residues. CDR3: CASSGQGGQPQHF. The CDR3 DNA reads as TGTGCCAGTAGTGGTCAGGGAGGACAGCCCCAGCATTTT.

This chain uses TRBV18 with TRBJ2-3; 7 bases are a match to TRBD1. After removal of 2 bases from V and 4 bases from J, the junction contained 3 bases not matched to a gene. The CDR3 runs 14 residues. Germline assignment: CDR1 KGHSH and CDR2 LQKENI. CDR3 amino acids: CASSPNQGADTQYF. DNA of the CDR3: TGTGCCAGCTCACCAAACCAGGGGGCAGATACGCAGTATTTT.

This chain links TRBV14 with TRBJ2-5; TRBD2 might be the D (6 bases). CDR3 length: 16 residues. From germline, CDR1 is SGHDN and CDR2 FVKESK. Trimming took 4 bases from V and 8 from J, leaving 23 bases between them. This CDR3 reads CASSRDGRGLLGTQYF. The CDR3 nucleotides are TGTGCCAGCAGCCGGGACGGGCGGGGCCTACTAGGAACCCAGTACTTC. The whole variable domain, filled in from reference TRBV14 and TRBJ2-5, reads EAGVTQFPSHSVIEKGQTVTLRCDPISGHDNLYWYRRVMGKEIKFLLHFVKESKQDESGMPNNRFLAERTGGTYSTLKVQPAELEDSGVYFCASSRDGRGLLGTQYFGPGTRLLVL.

The CDR3 sequence is CASSPRTEIYGYTF. CDR3 sequence (DNA): TGTGCCAGCTCACCAAGAACAGAGATCTATGGCTACACCTTC. The chain is built from TRBV18 and TRBJ1-2; D unresolved. The germline V gene encodes CDR1 KGHSH and CDR2 LQKENI. Trimming stripped 2 bases from V and 4 bases from J, with 11 bases between. The CDR3 runs 14 residues.

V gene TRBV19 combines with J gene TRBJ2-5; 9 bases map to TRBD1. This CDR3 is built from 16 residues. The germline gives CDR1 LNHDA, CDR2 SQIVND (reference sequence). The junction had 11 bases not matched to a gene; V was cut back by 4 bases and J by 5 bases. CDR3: CASSTLGTGSFETQYF. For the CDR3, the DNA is TGTGCCAGTAGTACCTTAGGGACAGGGAGTTTTGAGACCCAGTACTTC.

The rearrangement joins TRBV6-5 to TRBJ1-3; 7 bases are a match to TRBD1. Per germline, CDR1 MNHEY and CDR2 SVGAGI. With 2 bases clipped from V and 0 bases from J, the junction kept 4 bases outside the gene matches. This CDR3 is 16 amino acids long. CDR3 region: CASSYGTASSGNTIYF. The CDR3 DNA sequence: TGTGCCAGCAGTTACGGGACAGCGAGCTCTGGAAACACCATATATTTT.

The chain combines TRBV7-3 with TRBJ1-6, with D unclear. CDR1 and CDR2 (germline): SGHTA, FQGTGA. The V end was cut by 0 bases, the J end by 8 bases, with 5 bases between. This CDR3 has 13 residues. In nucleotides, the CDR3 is TGTGCCAGCAGCTTAACGGCAGATTCACCCCTCCACTTT. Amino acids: CASSLTADSPLHF.

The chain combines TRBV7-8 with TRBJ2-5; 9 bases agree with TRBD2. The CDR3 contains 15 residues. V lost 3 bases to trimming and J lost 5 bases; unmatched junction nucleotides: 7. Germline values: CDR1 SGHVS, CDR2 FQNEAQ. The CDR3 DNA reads TGTGCCAGCAGCTTTAGCGGGGGTGGAGGGGAGACCCAGTACTTC. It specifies CASSFSGGGGETQYF.

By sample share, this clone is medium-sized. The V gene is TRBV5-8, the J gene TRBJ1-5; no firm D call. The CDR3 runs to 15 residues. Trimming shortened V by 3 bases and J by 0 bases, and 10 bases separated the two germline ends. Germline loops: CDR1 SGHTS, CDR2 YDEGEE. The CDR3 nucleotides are TGTGCCAGCAGCTATTGGGTCCTTAGCAATCAGCCCCAGCATTTT. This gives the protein CASSYWVLSNQPQHF. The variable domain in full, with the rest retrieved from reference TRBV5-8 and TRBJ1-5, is EAGVTQSPTHLIKTRGQQATLRCSPISGHTSVYWYQQALGLGLQFLLWYDEGEERNRGNFPPRFSGRQFPNYSSELNVNALELEDSALYLCASSYWVLSNQPQHFGDGTRLSIL.

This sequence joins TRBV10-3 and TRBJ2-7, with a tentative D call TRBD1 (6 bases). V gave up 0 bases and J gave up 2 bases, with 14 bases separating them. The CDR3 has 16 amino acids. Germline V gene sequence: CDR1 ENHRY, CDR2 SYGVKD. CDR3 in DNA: TGTGCCATCAGTGAGTCGATCAGGGGTTTTACCTACGAGCAGTACGTC. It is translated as CAISESIRGFTYEQYV.

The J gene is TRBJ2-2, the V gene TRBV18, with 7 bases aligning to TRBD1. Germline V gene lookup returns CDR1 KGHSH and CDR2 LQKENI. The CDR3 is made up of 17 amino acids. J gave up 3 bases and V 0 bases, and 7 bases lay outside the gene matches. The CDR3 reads CASSPPRGRGDTGELFF. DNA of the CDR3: TGTGCCAGCTCACCACCGAGGGGGCGAGGCGACACCGGGGAGCTGTTTTTT.

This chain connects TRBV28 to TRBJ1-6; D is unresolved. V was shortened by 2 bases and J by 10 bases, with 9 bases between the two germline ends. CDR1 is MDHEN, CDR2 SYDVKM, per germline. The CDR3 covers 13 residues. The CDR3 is CASSLQRQSPLHF. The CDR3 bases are TGTGCCAGCAGTTTACAGAGGCAGTCACCCCTCCACTTT.

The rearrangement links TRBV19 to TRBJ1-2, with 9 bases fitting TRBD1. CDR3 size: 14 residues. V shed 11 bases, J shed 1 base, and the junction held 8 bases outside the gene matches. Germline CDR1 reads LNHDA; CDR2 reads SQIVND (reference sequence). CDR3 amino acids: CASSRDRVNYGYTF. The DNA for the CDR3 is TGTGCCTCTTCCCGGGACAGGGTTAACTATGGCTACACCTTC.